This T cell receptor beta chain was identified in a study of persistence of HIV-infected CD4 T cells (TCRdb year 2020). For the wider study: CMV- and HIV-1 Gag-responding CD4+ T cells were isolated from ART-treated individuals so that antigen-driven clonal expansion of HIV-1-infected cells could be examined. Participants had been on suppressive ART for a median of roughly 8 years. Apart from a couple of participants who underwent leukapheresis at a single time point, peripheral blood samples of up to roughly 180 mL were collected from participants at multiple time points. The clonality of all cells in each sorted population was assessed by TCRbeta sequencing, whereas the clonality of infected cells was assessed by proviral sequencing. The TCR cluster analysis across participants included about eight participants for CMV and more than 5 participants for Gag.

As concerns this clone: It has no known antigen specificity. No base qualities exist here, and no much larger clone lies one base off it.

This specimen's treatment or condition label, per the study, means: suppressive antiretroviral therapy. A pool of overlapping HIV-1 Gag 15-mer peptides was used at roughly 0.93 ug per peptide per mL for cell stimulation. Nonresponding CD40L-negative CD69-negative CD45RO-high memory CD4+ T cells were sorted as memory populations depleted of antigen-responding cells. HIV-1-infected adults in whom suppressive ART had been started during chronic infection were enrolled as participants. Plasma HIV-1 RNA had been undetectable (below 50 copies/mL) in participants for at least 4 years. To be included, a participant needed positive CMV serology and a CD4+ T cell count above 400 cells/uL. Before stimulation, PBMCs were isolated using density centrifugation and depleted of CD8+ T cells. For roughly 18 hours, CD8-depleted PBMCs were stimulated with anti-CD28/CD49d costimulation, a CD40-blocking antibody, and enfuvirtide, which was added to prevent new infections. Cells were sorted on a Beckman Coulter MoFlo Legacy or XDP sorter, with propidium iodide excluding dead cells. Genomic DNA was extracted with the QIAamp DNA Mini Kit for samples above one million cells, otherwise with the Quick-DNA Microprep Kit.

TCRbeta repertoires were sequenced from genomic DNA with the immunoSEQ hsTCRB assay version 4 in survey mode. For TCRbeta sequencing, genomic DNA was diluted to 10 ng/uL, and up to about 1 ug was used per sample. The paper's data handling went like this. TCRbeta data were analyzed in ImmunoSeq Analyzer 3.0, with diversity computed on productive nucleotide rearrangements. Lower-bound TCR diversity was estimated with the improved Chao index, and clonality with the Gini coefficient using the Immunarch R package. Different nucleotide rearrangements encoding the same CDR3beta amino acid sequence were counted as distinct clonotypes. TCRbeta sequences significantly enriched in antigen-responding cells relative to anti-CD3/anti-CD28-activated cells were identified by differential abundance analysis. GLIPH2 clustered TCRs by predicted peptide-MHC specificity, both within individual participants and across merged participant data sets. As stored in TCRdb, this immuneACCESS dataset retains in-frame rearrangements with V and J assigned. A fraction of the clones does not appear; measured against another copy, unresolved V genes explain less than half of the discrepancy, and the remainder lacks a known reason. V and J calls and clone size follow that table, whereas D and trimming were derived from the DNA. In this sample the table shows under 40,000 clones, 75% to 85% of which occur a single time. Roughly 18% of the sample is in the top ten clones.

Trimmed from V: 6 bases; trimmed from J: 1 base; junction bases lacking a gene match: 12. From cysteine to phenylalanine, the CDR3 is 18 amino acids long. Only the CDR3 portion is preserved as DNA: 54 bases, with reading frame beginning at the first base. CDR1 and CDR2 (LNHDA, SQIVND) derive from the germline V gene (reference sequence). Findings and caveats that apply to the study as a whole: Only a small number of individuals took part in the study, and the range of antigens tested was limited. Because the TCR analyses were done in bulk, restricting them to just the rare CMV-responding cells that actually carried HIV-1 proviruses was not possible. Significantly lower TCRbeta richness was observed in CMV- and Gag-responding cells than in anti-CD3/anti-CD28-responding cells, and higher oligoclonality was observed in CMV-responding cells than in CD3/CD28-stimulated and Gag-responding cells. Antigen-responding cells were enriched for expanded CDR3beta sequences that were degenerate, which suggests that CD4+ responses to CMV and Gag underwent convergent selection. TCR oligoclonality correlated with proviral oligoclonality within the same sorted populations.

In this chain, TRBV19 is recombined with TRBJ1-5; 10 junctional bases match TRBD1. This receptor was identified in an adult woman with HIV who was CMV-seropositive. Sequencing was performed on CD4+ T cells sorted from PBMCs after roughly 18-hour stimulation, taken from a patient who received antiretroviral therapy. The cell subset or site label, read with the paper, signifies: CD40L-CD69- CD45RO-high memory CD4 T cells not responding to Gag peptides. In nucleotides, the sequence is TGTGCCAGTAGGGGTGGGACAGGGGTCATGAGAAGCAATCAGCCCCAGCATTTT. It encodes CASRGGTGVMRSNQPQHF.